This TCR beta chain was documented in a study of cytomegalovirus exposure and HLA in healthy donors. The study, taken as a whole, reports: Cytomegalovirus status was reportedly diagnosed by the classifier with high sensitivity and specificity. Most TCR sequences proved rare, with some public TCRs found in many donors. Reports indicate that TCR beta sequences accurately predicted the HLA-A and HLA-B alleles of most subjects. Three of the chains that were CMV-associated were confirmed in vitro to be specific for CMV antigens.

Primers included in the PCR were 60 Vbeta and 13 Jbeta primers. Generated by immunoSEQ multiplex PCR, the TCRdb table keeps only in-frame clones and is missing some. The profile shows about 170,000 clones, about 75% of them singletons. V shed 1 base and J 7 bases; nucleotides not matched to a gene: 5. The CDR3 has 13 amino acids. The germline V gene has CDR1 GTSNPN and CDR2 SVGIG (reference sequence). This clone is a singleton in its sample. Its antigen is not known. This clonotype was sampled from a female donor in good health and CMV-seronegative. Sample: PBMCs. The chain uses TRBV30 and TRBJ1-2; 8 bases align to TRBD1. In DNA form, the CDR3 reads TGTGCCTGGAGTGCAGACAGGGGCGCTGGCTACACCTTC. It yields the protein CAWSADRGAGYTF.